The TCR beta chain described here comes from a study of OX40 agonist ivuxolimab in advanced cancers. Study information: In this cohort, patients received ivuxolimab, an agonistic anti-OX40 (CD134) antibody.

Germline CDR1 and CDR2: SGHDN and FVKESK. CDR3 length: 16 amino acids. V was clipped by 4 bases and J by 3 bases; unmatched bases: 10. The protocol was immunoSEQ multiplex PCR, while the TCRdb copy is restricted to in-frame clones and leaves out a portion. The sample records about 90,000 clones, approximately 91% being singletons. The chain recombines TRBV14 with TRBJ2-3; 7 bases are shared with TRBD1. Sequenced material: CD4+ or CD8+ T cells sorted from blood, taken in a trial of the OX40 agonist ivuxolimab. The receptor was derived from an adult with an advanced solid tumor such as melanoma, head and neck, liver or kidney cancer. CDR3 bases: TGTGCCAGCAGCCTAACAGGGGAGAGGTGGACAGATACGCAGTATTTT. Translated: CASSLTGERWTDTQYF.